Listed here is a single TCR beta chain. This table comes from immunoSEQ multiplex PCR, and its TCRdb copy is limited to in-frame clones, with some not included. In the table there are roughly 250,000 clones, around 89% of which are singletons. This sample was included in a study of blood T cell repertoires in COVID-19. Study-wide context: From T cells, B-cell-depleted T cells, or PBMCs came the material, which was cDNA or gDNA.

Germline V gene sequence: CDR1 MNHEY, CDR2 SMNVEV (reference sequence). The J segment lost 5 bases and the V segment lost 6 bases, leaving 13 bases of the junction unmatched. This CDR3 region has 17 residues. The chain recombines TRBV27 with TRBJ2-1; 10 bases fit TRBD1. The clonotype originates from a woman between 40 and 50 years old with acute COVID-19. Sequenced: PBMCs or T cells enriched from blood (not recorded which). The CDR3 spells CASSFSYGTGEHNEQFF. CDR3 coding DNA: TGTGCCAGCAGCTTCTCGTACGGGACAGGGGAACACAATGAGCAGTTCTTC.